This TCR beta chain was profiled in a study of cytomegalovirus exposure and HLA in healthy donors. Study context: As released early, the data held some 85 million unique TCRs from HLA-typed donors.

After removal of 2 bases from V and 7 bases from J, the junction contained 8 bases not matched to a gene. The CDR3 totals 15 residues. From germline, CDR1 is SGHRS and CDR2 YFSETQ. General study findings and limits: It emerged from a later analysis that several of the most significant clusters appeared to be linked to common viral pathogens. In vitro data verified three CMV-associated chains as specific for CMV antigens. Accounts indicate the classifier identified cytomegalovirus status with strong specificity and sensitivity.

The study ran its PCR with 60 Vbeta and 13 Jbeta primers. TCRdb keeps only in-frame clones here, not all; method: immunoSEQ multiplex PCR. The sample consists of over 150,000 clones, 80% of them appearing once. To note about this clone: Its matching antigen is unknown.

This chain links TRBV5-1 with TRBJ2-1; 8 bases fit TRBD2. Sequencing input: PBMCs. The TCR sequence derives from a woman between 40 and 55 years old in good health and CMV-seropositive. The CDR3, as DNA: TGCGCCAGCAGCTTTAAAACGGGAGGGGGGAATGAGCAGTTCTTC. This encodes CASSFKTGGGNEQFF.